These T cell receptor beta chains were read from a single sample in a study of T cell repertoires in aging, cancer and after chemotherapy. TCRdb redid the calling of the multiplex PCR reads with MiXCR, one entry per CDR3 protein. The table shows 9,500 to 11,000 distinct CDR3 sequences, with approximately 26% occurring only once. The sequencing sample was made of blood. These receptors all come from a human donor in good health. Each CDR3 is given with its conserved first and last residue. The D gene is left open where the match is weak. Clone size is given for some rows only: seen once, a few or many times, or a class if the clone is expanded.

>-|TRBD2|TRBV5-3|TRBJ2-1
CARSLHASGSNEQFF
TGTGCCAGAAGCTTGCATGCTAGCGGGAGCAATGAGCAGTTCTTC
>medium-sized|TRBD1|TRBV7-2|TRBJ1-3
CASKDRDRALPVSGNTIYF
TGTGCCAGCAAGGACCGGGACAGGGCTCTACCAGTCTCTGGAAACACCATATATTTT
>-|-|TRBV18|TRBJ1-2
CASSPASYPNYGYTF
TGTGCCAGCTCACCAGCGAGTTACCCTAACTATGGCTACACCTTC
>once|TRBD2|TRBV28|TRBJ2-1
CASSLTSGKRILNEQFF
TGTGCCAGCAGTTTAACTAGCGGGAAGAGGATCTTGAATGAGCAGTTCTTC
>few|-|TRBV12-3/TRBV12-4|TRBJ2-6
CASSSSEMVSPWANVLTF
TGTGCCAGCAGTTCCTCTGAGATGGTGTCCCCGTGGGCCAACGTCCTGACTTTC
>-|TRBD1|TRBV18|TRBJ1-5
CASSPPRDRGRLSNQPQHF
TGTGCCAGCTCACCACCGCGGGACAGGGGGCGCCTGAGCAATCAGCCCCAGCATTTT
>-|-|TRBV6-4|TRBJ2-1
CATRDRTYNEQFF
TGTGCCACCCGGGACCGAACCTACAATGAGCAGTTCTTC
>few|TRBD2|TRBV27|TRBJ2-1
CASRLAGGPPVEQFF
TGTGCCAGCAGACTAGCGGGAGGTCCCCCGGTTGAGCAGTTCTTC
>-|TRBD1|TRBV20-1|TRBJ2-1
CSAGDRGTSF
TGCAGTGCCGGGGACAGGGGAACATCTTTC
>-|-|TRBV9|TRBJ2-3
CASSGRGPSDTQYF
TGTGCCAGCAGCGGGAGGGGACCGTCGGATACGCAGTATTTT
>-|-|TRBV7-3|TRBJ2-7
CASSEGTVHSYEQYF
TGTGCCAGCAGTGAGGGGACGGTGCACTCCTACGAGCAGTACTTC
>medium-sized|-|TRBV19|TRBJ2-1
CASSIGAGNEQFF
TGTGCCAGTAGTATCGGCGCGGGCAATGAGCAGTTCTTC
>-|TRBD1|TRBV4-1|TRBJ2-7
CASSQATGIGSYEQYF
TGCGCCAGCAGCCAGGCGACAGGGATCGGCTCCTACGAGCAGTACTTC
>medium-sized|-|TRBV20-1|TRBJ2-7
CSADGGYEQYF
TGCAGTGCTGATGGTGGCTACGAGCAGTACTTC
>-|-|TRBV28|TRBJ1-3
CASSEIPGPSSGNTIYF
TGTGCCAGCAGTGAAATTCCAGGGCCGTCCTCTGGAAACACCATATATTTT
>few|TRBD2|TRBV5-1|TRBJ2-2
CASSSGGRVAGELFF
TGCGCCAGCAGCTCTGGAGGGAGGGTGGCCGGGGAGCTGTTTTTT
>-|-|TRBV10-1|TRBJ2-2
CASRQREGSGELFF
TGCGCCAGCAGACAGCGAGAAGGGTCCGGGGAGCTGTTTTTT
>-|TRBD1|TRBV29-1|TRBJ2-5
CSVEVEGANQETQYF
TGCAGCGTTGAAGTAGAGGGGGCGAATCAAGAGACCCAGTACTTC
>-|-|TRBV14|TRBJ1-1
CASSPWGTEAFF
TGTGCCAGCAGCCCCTGGGGCACTGAAGCTTTCTTT
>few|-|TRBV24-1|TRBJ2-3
CATSDSTGLRGTDTQYF
TGTGCCACCAGTGATTCGACAGGATTAAGGGGCACAGATACGCAGTATTTT
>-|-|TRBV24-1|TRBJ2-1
CATSDFLHQDEQFF
TGTGCCACCAGTGATTTTCTCCATCAAGATGAGCAGTTCTTC
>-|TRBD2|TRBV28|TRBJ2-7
CASSPHFFLAAMYEQYF
TGTGCCAGCAGTCCCCATTTCTTTCTAGCGGCGATGTACGAGCAGTACTTC
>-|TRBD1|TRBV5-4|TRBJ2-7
CASSPVPTGNPYEQYF
TGTGCCAGCAGCCCTGTACCGACAGGGAACCCCTACGAGCAGTACTTC
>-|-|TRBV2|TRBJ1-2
CASSEFPNYGYTF
TGTGCCAGCAGTGAATTCCCCAACTATGGCTACACCTTC
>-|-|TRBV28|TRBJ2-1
CASSLIGSGLNNEQFF
TGTGCCAGCAGTTTGATCGGGAGCGGGTTGAACAATGAGCAGTTCTTC
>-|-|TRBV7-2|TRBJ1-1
CASSLQGRAEAFF
TGTGCCAGCAGCTTACAGGGGCGCGCTGAAGCTTTCTTT
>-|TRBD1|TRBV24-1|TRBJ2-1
CATSDDRGRRQFF
TGTGCCACCAGTGATGACAGGGGGCGAAGGCAGTTCTTC
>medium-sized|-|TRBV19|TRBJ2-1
CASSISGTLINEQFF
TGTGCCAGTAGTATCTCCGGGACTCTGATCAATGAGCAGTTCTTC
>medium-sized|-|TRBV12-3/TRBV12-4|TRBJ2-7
CASSLATLYEQYF
TGTGCCAGCAGTTTAGCGACACTCTACGAGCAGTACTTC
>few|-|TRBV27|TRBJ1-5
CASSPRPAPVNQPQHF
TGTGCCAGCAGTCCCCGGCCAGCCCCAGTCAATCAGCCCCAGCATTTT